These 32 T cell receptor beta chains were sequenced from one sample in a study of T cells expressing NK-cell markers. TCRdb processed the 5' RACE reads again and assigns one entry to each CDR3 protein, with no DNA. The table gives 200,000 to 300,000 distinct CDR3 sequences; the top ten clones make up under 0.5% of it. The sequenced sample was blood T cells: a sorted CD56 or NKG2C T cell subset, CD4+ or CD8+ T cells, or bulk PBMC T cells (not recorded which). The receptors here all came from a man between 18 and 29 years old in good health.

This chain joins TRBV12-3 or TRBV12-4 and TRBJ2-1; TCRdb proposes TRBD2, but this gene call is untestable without DNA. The CDR3 is made up of 14 amino acids. Here the CDR3 reads CASTQQRFYNEQFF.

This rearrangement joins TRBV12-3 or TRBV12-4 to TRBJ2-7; TCRdb calls TRBD1, which cannot be checked without DNA. CDR3 length: 13 amino acids. The CDR3 protein is CASTTGGGYEQYF.

CDR3 sequence: CASQGGRHEQYF. V and J are TRBV12-3 or TRBV12-4 and TRBJ2-7; the D call from TCRdb, TRBD2, cannot be confirmed without DNA. CDR3 length equals 12 residues.

The chain recombines TRBV20-1 with TRBJ2-7; TCRdb returns TRBD1, unconfirmable since there is no DNA. The CDR3 covers 11 residues. Germline V gives CDR1 DFQATT, CDR2 SNEGSKA (reference sequence). This CDR3 reads CSAEQGNEQYF.

V usage is TRBV7-2 and J usage is TRBJ2-1; without DNA, the TCRdb call of TRBD2 cannot be checked. CDR3 length: 17 residues. Germline CDR1 is SGHTA and CDR2 is FQGNSA. CDR3 loop: CASSLGLAGTRFNEQFF.

The rearrangement uses TRBV20-1 and TRBJ1-1; TCRdb picks TRBD1, but there is no DNA to check that call. CDR1 and CDR2 from the germline V gene are DFQATT and SNEGSKA (reference sequence). This CDR3 contains 13 residues. CDR3: CSARDFRTVEAFF.

The chain joins TRBV9 to TRBJ2-1. CDR3 length: 15 amino acids. Germline V CDR1 and CDR2: SGDLS, YYNGEE. CDR3 region: CASSVGLASYNEQFF.

This chain joins TRBV6-5 and TRBJ1-6; the TRBD1 assignment by TCRdb is unverifiable without DNA. This CDR3 comprises 19 residues. The germline gives CDR1 MNHEY, CDR2 SVGAGI. This CDR3 reads CASSFLPDRVSSYNSPLHF.

The V gene is TRBV10-3, the J gene TRBJ2-1; TCRdb returns TRBD2, unconfirmable since there is no DNA. The CDR3 sequence is 14 residues long. Germline V gene data show CDR1 as ENHRY and CDR2 as SYGVKD. This CDR3 reads CAIRRTSLGNEQFF.

The rearrangement links TRBV18 to TRBJ2-5; TCRdb calls TRBD2, which cannot be checked without DNA. Germline lookup yields CDR1 KGHSH and CDR2 LQKENI. The CDR3 extends over 14 amino acids. The CDR3 region is CASSPGLAQETQYF.

The V and J genes are TRBV2 and TRBJ1-2; TCRdb reports TRBD1, a call that lacks DNA to check it against. This CDR3 is 12 amino acids long. CDR1 SNHLY and CDR2 FYNNEI come from the germline V gene. CDR3 region: CASSRGPYGYTF.

This rearrangement joins TRBV12-3 or TRBV12-4 to TRBJ1-2; there is no DNA to check the TCRdb D call of TRBD1. The CDR3 runs to 12 residues. Here the CDR3 reads CASSFSGRGYTF.

V is TRBV5-1 and J is TRBJ2-1; TCRdb returns TRBD1, unconfirmable since there is no DNA. CDR3 length: 13 amino acids. Germline V CDR1 and CDR2: SGHRS, YFSETQ. The CDR3 loop reads CASGLASYNEQFF.

The V call is TRBV20-1, the J call TRBJ2-7; without DNA, the TCRdb call of TRBD1 cannot be checked. The germline V gene encodes CDR1 DFQATT and CDR2 SNEGSKA (reference sequence). This CDR3 contains 14 residues. This CDR3 is CSAREDRLGYEQYF.

The chain recombines TRBV28 with TRBJ2-1; TCRdb names TRBD2, which stays unverified in the absence of DNA. CDR1 and CDR2 (germline): MDHEN, SYDVKM. The CDR3 runs 12 residues. CDR3 amino acids: CASRLLAGEQFF.

This chain's CDR3 is CASSPPGYNEQFF. The chain joins TRBV18 to TRBJ2-1. There are 13 residues in the CDR3. In germline, CDR1 is KGHSH, CDR2 LQKENI.

This sequence joins TRBV6-5 and TRBJ2-7; TCRdb gives TRBD1 as the D gene, but with no DNA this cannot be confirmed. The germline V gene has CDR1 MNHEY and CDR2 SVGAGI. CDR3 length: 14 amino acids. CDR3 residues: CASSYSAQTYEQYF.

The chain carries TRBV20-1 and TRBJ2-1; TCRdb names TRBD1, which stays unverified in the absence of DNA. This CDR3 spans 15 amino acids. Germline V gene sequence: CDR1 DFQATT, CDR2 SNEGSKA (reference sequence). The CDR3 sequence is CSARGPDNPYNEQFF.

The chain couples TRBV5-1 to TRBJ2-6; TCRdb proposes TRBD2, but this gene call is untestable without DNA. CDR3 length equals 17 residues. Per the germline V gene, CDR1 is SGHRS and CDR2 is YFSETQ. The CDR3: CASSLGRVLSGANVLTF.

The chain recombines TRBV7-2 with TRBJ2-1; TCRdb designates TRBD1, a call that cannot be tested without DNA. Looked up from germline, CDR1 is SGHTA and CDR2 is FQGNSA. The CDR3 has 16 residues. CDR3 region: CASTSGVGESYNEQFF. The variable domain in full, with the rest retrieved from reference TRBV7-2 and TRBJ2-1, is GAGVSQSPSNKVTEKGKDVELRCDPISGHTALYWYRQSLGQGLEFLIYFQGNSAPDKSGLPSDRFSAERTGGSVSTLTIQRTQQEDSAVYLCASTSGVGESYNEQFFGPGTRLTVL.

The rearrangement links TRBV5-1 to TRBJ2-1; TCRdb indicates TRBD1, and absent DNA this call remains unverified. Germline CDR1 and CDR2: SGHRS and YFSETQ. This CDR3 region has 15 residues. The chain's CDR3 is CASSLTPGTENQKFF.

The chain has TRBV18 and TRBJ2-5; as DNA is missing, the TRBD1 call by TCRdb cannot be tested. Germline CDR1 KGHSH, CDR2 LQKENI. CDR3 size: 14 residues. The CDR3 loop reads CASSPSGRLETQYF.

The chain joins TRBV20-1 to TRBJ2-1; the D gene TCRdb calls, TRBD2, cannot be checked with no DNA. Germline-derived CDR1 and CDR2 are DFQATT and SNEGSKA (reference sequence). CDR3 size: 14 residues. The CDR3 sequence: CSASPGLAVHEQFF.

V usage is TRBV30 and J usage is TRBJ2-1; TCRdb picks TRBD2, but there is no DNA to check that call. This CDR3 contains 14 residues. The germline CDR1 and CDR2 sequences are GTSNPN and SVGIG (reference sequence). The CDR3 here is CAWSRGRVDNEQFF. Full variable domain (missing parts from reference TRBV30 and TRBJ2-1): SQTIHQWPATLVQPVGSPLSLECTVEGTSNPNLYWYRQAAGRGLQLLFYSVGIGQISSEVPQNLSASRPQDRQFILSSKKLLLSDSGFYLCAWSRGRVDNEQFFGPGTRLTVL.

The J gene is TRBJ2-2, the V gene TRBV7-8; TCRdb selects TRBD2, and the lack of DNA leaves this call unchecked. Germline V gene lookup returns CDR1 SGHVS and CDR2 FQNEAQ. The CDR3 has 19 residues. CDR3 region: CASSLARLAGGPRSGELFF. The variable domain in full, completed from reference TRBV7-8 and TRBJ2-2, reads GAGVSQSPRYKVAKRGQDVALRCDPISGHVSLFWYQQALGQGPEFLTYFQNEAQLDKSGLPSDRFFAERPEGSVSTLKIQRTQQEDSAVYLCASSLARLAGGPRSGELFFGEGSRLTVL.

The genes are TRBV12-3 or TRBV12-4 and TRBJ2-1; the TCRdb call, TRBD2, lacks DNA for checking. The CDR3 length is 18 residues. The CDR3 protein is CASSFLHVAGADYNEQFF.

The chain combines TRBV6-2 or TRBV6-3 with TRBJ1-5. Per germline, CDR1 MNHEY and CDR2 SVGEGT. The CDR3 covers 15 residues. CDR3 protein: CASSYSMRRDGPQHF.

The chain links TRBV5-1 to TRBJ2-3; lacking DNA, the TRBD1 call made by TCRdb goes unchecked. This CDR3 spans 15 amino acids. Germline-derived CDR1 and CDR2 are SGHRS and YFSETQ. The CDR3 region is CASSPEDRDGDTQYF.

The chain recombines TRBV12-3 or TRBV12-4 with TRBJ2-4; TCRdb outputs TRBD2, but without DNA this stays unchecked. This CDR3 spans 17 amino acids. The CDR3 loop reads CASSLATSGSLKNIQYF.

The gene calls are TRBV28 and TRBJ2-7. This CDR3 spans 11 amino acids. Germline CDR1 is MDHEN and CDR2 is SYDVKM. CDR3 residues: CASSSPYEQYF.

The genes are TRBV7-2 and TRBJ2-7; the D gene TCRdb calls, TRBD1, cannot be checked with no DNA. The germline V gene encodes CDR1 SGHTA and CDR2 FQGNSA. This CDR3 region has 15 residues. The CDR3 here is CASRATGGSSYEQYF.

The V gene is TRBV20-1, the J gene TRBJ1-5. CDR3 length: 15 residues. Germline assignment: CDR1 DFQATT and CDR2 SNEGSKA (reference sequence). CDR3 protein: CSALEGTYSNQPQHF.